This T cell receptor beta chain came from a study of radiotherapy plus CTLA-4 blockade in lung cancer. Study outcomes and limitations: There was expansion of tumor-derived TCR clones in blood after radiotherapy plus ipilimumab.

Libraries were prepared by immunoSEQ multiplex PCR; TCRdb keeps only in-frame clonotypes and omits some of them. The data hold some 50,000 clones, with 84% observed a single time. The V end was cut by 3 bases, the J end by 6 bases, with 18 bases between. The CDR3 is 16 amino acids. Germline V gives CDR1 LNHDA, CDR2 SQIVND (reference sequence). Focal radiation and CTLA-4 blockade (ipilimumab) were tested in chemo-refractory metastatic non-small-cell lung cancer patients. A word on this clone: Its antigen is unknown.

The sequence was collected from a human donor with non-small cell lung cancer whose response to radiotherapy plus ipilimumab could not be evaluated. This sample comprised peripheral blood, obtained from a patient treated with radiotherapy plus ipilimumab. The V call is TRBV19, the J call TRBJ1-5; D is perhaps TRBD1 (6 bases). The CDR3 sequence is CASSISGRGGFQPQHF. The CDR3 DNA is TGTGCCAGTAGTATCTCGGGCAGGGGCGGATTTCAGCCCCAGCATTTT.